This is a list of T cell receptor beta chains from one sample in a study of long-term antiretroviral therapy in people with HIV. The table came from immunoSEQ multiplex PCR; TCRdb's copy has only in-frame clones and leaves some out. The sample carries approximately 27,000 clones, approximately 93% recorded once. The sample in question was unsorted PBMCs, obtained 3.1 years after starting antiretroviral therapy. All receptors derive from a man aged 18 to 29 with HIV. CDR3s include the opening cysteine and the closing phenylalanine or tryptophan. A D gene is named only where the DNA matches it firmly.

J,D,V,CDR3,DNA
TRBJ2-5,.,TRBV2,CASSDGERWAQYF,TGTGCCAGCAGTGACGGGGAACGGTGGGCCCAGTACTTC
TRBJ2-1,TRBD2,TRBV11-3,CASSPAGTLGSYNEQFF,TGTGCCAGCAGCCCAGCGGGGACCCTGGGCTCCTACAATGAGCAGTTCTTC
TRBJ2-5,.,TRBV5-1,CASSPSEQDEIETQYF,TGCGCCAGCAGCCCTTCAGAACAGGATGAGATAGAGACCCAGTACTTC
TRBJ1-5,.,TRBV6-1,CASSVRGISNQPQHF,TGTGCCAGCAGTGTGCGGGGCATATCCAATCAGCCCCAGCATTTT
TRBJ1-2,.,TRBV10-3,CAISEGSGANYGYTF,TGTGCCATCAGTGAGGGAAGCGGAGCTAACTATGGCTACACCTTC
TRBJ1-2,.,TRBV29-1,CSVKTGEGYTF,TGCAGCGTCAAGACAGGCGAGGGCTACACCTTC
TRBJ2-1,.,TRBV9,CASSHRDDYNEQFF,TGTGCCAGCAGTCACCGGGACGACTACAATGAGCAGTTCTTC
TRBJ1-2,.,TRBV4-3,CASSQDPGISGYTF,TGCGCCAGCAGCCAAGATCCGGGGATTAGCGGCTACACCTTC
TRBJ2-2,TRBD2,TRBV5-1,CASSAGTTTGELFF,TGCGCCAGCAGTGCAGGGACTACTACCGGGGAGCTGTTTTTT
TRBJ2-3,.,TRBV29-1,CSVLSLRRGTDTQYF,TGCAGCGTTTTAAGCCTAAGGCGGGGCACAGATACGCAGTATTTT
TRBJ2-4,.,TRBV5-6,CASSLDEGGTRHIQYF,TGTGCCAGCAGCTTGGATGAGGGGGGGACGCGACACATTCAGTACTTC
TRBJ1-3,.,TRBV13,CASSLGLSGLGGNTIYF,TGTGCCAGCAGCTTAGGCCTTTCGGGCCTGGGTGGAAACACCATATATTTT
TRBJ2-1,TRBD2,TRBV4-2,CASSPSGNSYNEQFF,TGTGCCAGCAGCCCTAGCGGGAACTCCTACAATGAGCAGTTCTTC
TRBJ1-1,.,TRBV25-1,CASSLNTEAFF,TGTGCCAGCAGCTTGAACACTGAAGCTTTCTTT
TRBJ2-3,.,TRBV7-9,CASSSMGGGTDTQYF,TGTGCCAGCAGCTCAATGGGGGGTGGGACAGATACGCAGTATTTT
TRBJ1-5,TRBD1,TRBV19,CASIPDRGSNQPQHF,TGTGCCAGTATCCCCGACAGGGGTAGCAATCAGCCCCAGCATTTT
TRBJ2-1,.,TRBV5-4,CASSSTLVDEQFF,TGTGCCAGCAGCTCCACCCTGGTCGATGAGCAGTTCTTC
TRBJ1-1,.,TRBV7-7,CASSLSRNTEAFF,TGTGCTAGCAGCTTATCTCGGAACACTGAAGCTTTCTTT
TRBJ2-7,TRBD1,TRBV19,CASSKGARDSYEQYF,TGTGCCAGTTCTAAAGGGGCCCGGGACAGCTACGAGCAGTACTTC
TRBJ2-3,.,TRBV6-5,CASSYSQITDTQYF,TGTGCCAGCAGTTACTCCCAGATCACAGATACGCAGTATTTT
TRBJ1-1,.,TRBV6-5,CASSYGWGEAFF,TGTGCCAGCAGTTACGGTTGGGGAGAAGCTTTCTTT
TRBJ1-6,.,TRBV27,CASGFSPLHF,TGTGCCAGCGGGTTTTCACCCCTCCACTTT